This section outlines one T cell receptor beta chain sequence together with its context. Produced via immunoSEQ multiplex PCR; TCRdb's table is partial and in-frame only. The sample carries 200,000 to 300,000 clones, around 88% recorded once. The sample comes from a study of blood T cell repertoires in COVID-19. In terms of age and location, participants ranged from roughly 18 to 100 years and lived in under 30 US areas. The receptor's source is a middle-aged woman with acute COVID-19. Sequenced sample: PBMCs or T cells enriched from blood (not recorded which).

CDR3 nucleotide sequence: TGTGCCAGCACCTCGGGGGGGGCCCTCTATGGCTACACCTTC. Amino acids: CASTSGGALYGYTF. This chain connects TRBV6-5 to TRBJ1-2; D is perhaps TRBD1 (6 bases). V gave up 7 bases and J gave up 4 bases, with 16 bases separating them. The germline CDR1 and CDR2 sequences are MNHEY and SVGAGI. The CDR3 contains 14 residues.